The 18 T cell receptor beta chains presented below share a single source sample, sequenced in a study of blood T cell repertoires in COVID-19. Data came from immunoSEQ multiplex PCR; TCRdb stores just in-frame clones and leaves some out. The data show more than 200,000 clones, approximately 91% seen once. The sequenced sample was peripheral blood. All receptors derive from a woman aged 55 to 70 with acute or convalescent COVID-19.

This clone was found a few times. The same CDR3 also results from other DNA sequences found in this sample. The chain employs TRBV12-3 or TRBV12-4 and TRBJ1-2; D may be TRBD1 (5 bases). V was shortened by 0 bases and J by 7 bases, with 6 bases between the two germline ends. This CDR3 is 12 amino acids long. The CDR3 DNA sequence: TGTGCCAGCAGTTTAGCAGGGGTTGGCTACACCTTC. Translated, it gives CASSLAGVGYTF.

The CDR3 here is CATSRDRDYFEQFF. As DNA, the CDR3 is TGTGCCACCAGCAGAGATCGGGACTATTTCGAGCAGTTCTTC. The gene calls are TRBV15 and TRBJ2-1; 7 bases align to TRBD2. Germline CDR1 LNHNV, CDR2 YYDKDF (reference sequence). V was clipped by 0 bases and J by 10 bases; unmatched bases: 6. The CDR3 is made up of 14 amino acids.

The chain couples TRBV5-1 to TRBJ1-6, with D unclear. Germline lookup yields CDR1 SGHRS and CDR2 YFSETQ. V was trimmed by 5 bases and J by 6 bases, leaving 15 bases between them. The CDR3 totals 15 residues. The CDR3 is CASRTGTAGNSPLHF. DNA for the CDR3: TGCGCCAGCAGAACTGGAACAGCCGGTAATTCACCCCTCCACTTT.

The chain couples TRBV28 to TRBJ2-1; unclear D gene. The CDR3 sequence is 14 residues long. Germline V gives CDR1 MDHEN, CDR2 SYDVKM. Trimming stripped 5 bases from V and 1 base from J, with 9 bases between. CDR3 in DNA: TGTGCCAGCAGTCTCCCGGTTTCCTACAATGAGCAGTTCTTC. Encoded protein: CASSLPVSYNEQFF.

The V gene is TRBV9, the J gene TRBJ1-5; D is unresolved. Germline CDR1 and CDR2: SGDLS and YYNGEE. The germline V and J ends were trimmed by 3 bases and 7 bases, with 14 bases remaining between them. This CDR3 region has 14 residues. CDR3 coding DNA: TGTGCCAGCAGCGCCTCATCGGCCGGGCAGCCCCAGCATTTT. It encodes CASSASSAGQPQHF.

The rearrangement uses TRBV28 and TRBJ1-6; 9 bases are a match to TRBD1. Germline V gives CDR1 MDHEN, CDR2 SYDVKM. V trimming: 4 bases; J trimming: 9 bases; junction bases outside the gene matches: 10. This CDR3 spans 16 amino acids. The DNA for the CDR3 is TGTGCCAGCAGTTCCGCCACCGGGACAGGGACTTCACCCCTCCACTTT. Translating gives CASSSATGTGTSPLHF.

The gene calls are TRBV19 and TRBJ2-7; 12 bases are shared with TRBD1. The CDR3 sequence is 16 residues long. The J segment lost 7 bases and the V segment lost 2 bases, leaving 9 bases of the junction unmatched. CDR1 is LNHDA and CDR2 is SQIVND in the germline V gene (reference sequence). CDR3 DNA sequence: TGTGCCAGTAGTATACTAGCGGGACAGGGGGCCCAGGAGCAGTACTTC. Protein sequence: CASSILAGQGAQEQYF.

The V and J genes are TRBV19 and TRBJ1-5; D is possibly TRBD1 (6 bases). Trimming cost V 1 base and J 4 bases, with 11 bases left between them. The CDR3 totals 15 residues. Germline CDR1 LNHDA, CDR2 SQIVND (reference sequence). CDR3 protein: CASSIGRQVNQPQHF. In DNA, the CDR3 is TGTGCCAGTAGTATAGGCCGACAGGTTAATCAGCCCCAGCATTTT.

This clone was detected only once. CDR3 DNA: TGTGCCAGCAGTAACAGGGACACCTACGAGCAGTACTTC. This gives the protein CASSNRDTYEQYF. The genes are TRBV6-5 and TRBJ2-7; a weak D match, TRBD1 (6 bases). The CDR3 has 13 amino acids. Trimming removed 5 bases from V and 2 bases from J, with 10 bases in between. CDR1 and CDR2 (germline): MNHEY, SVGAGI.

The rearrangement joins TRBV5-4 to TRBJ2-5, with TRBD1 matching 7 bases. From germline, CDR1 is SGHNT and CDR2 YYREEE (reference sequence). The length of the CDR3 is 15 residues. Trimming removed 6 bases from V and 6 bases from J; junction bases left unmatched: 14. The CDR3 nucleotides read TGTGCCAGCAATCAGGGGACAGAAGCGGTAAAGACCCAGTACTTC. As protein: CASNQGTEAVKTQYF.

The chain links TRBV4-2 to TRBJ2-7; no reliable D call. Germline V CDR1 and CDR2: LGHNA, YNFKEQ. V lost 4 bases to trimming and J lost 3 bases, with 7 bases between them. The CDR3 is made up of 12 amino acids. CDR3 protein: CASSRTGYEQYF. The CDR3 DNA is TGTGCCAGCAGCCGAACCGGCTACGAGCAGTACTTC.

The genes are TRBV28 and TRBJ1-6; D unclear. Trimming left V 6 bases short and J 0 bases short, with 9 bases between. The CDR3 is made up of 15 amino acids. Germline CDR1 and CDR2: MDHEN and SYDVKM. The CDR3 is CASRSASSYNSPLHF. The CDR3 DNA reads as TGTGCCAGCAGGTCCGCCAGCTCCTATAATTCACCCCTCCACTTT.

The V call is TRBV18, the J call TRBJ1-1; no clear D gene. Germline lookup yields CDR1 KGHSH and CDR2 LQKENI. Trimming pared 0 bases from V and 1 base from J, leaving 6 bases between. The CDR3 spans 14 residues. DNA of the CDR3: TGTGCCAGCTCACCACCGTCCAAGAACACTGAAGCTTTCTTT. Its translation: CASSPPSKNTEAFF. The full variable domain, rest sourced from reference TRBV18 and TRBJ1-1, is NAGVMQNPRHLVRRRGQEARLRCSPMKGHSHVYWYRQLPEEGLKFMVYLQKENIIDESGMPKERFSAEFPKEGPSILRIQQVVRGDSAAYFCASSPPSKNTEAFFGQGTRLTVV.

The chain is built from TRBV5-6 and TRBJ1-5; 7 bases align to TRBD1. Germline V gene lookup returns CDR1 SGHDT and CDR2 YYEEEE. The CDR3 sequence is 14 residues long. Trimming at V came to 2 bases and at J to 4 bases, leaving 3 bases not matched to a gene. The CDR3 spells CASSFIRGNQPQHF. The CDR3 DNA sequence: TGTGCCAGCAGCTTCATCAGGGGGAATCAGCCCCAGCATTTT.

The chain uses TRBV5-1 and TRBJ1-5; possible D gene TRBD1, 6 bases. Trimming pared 2 bases from V and 6 bases from J, leaving 15 bases between. The CDR3 consists of 15 residues. Germline CDR1 and CDR2: SGHRS and YFSETQ. The CDR3 is CASSLSGGEGQPQHF. In DNA form, the CDR3 reads TGCGCCAGCAGCTTAAGTGGGGGCGAGGGTCAGCCCCAGCATTTT.

The V call is TRBV10-3, the J call TRBJ2-2; the match to TRBD2 covers 9 bases. CDR3 length equals 14 residues. V lost 8 bases to trimming and J lost 4 bases; unmatched junction nucleotides: 5. CDR1 is ENHRY, CDR2 SYGVKD, per germline. CDR3 protein: CAIGGGVRTGELFF. CDR3 DNA: TGTGCCATCGGCGGGGGGGTCCGCACCGGGGAGCTGTTTTTT.

V usage is TRBV14 and J usage is TRBJ2-4, with 8 bases matching TRBD1. The CDR3 length is 16 residues. Germline assignment: CDR1 SGHDN and CDR2 FVKESK. V lost 3 bases, J lost 1 base, and 5 bases stayed unmatched. The CDR3 here is CASSQTGALAKNIQYF. The DNA for the CDR3 is TGTGCCAGCAGCCAGACAGGGGCGCTGGCCAAAAACATTCAGTACTTC.

The CDR3 coding sequence is TGTGCCAGCAGTGCCACGACAGGGGCCTATGGCTACACCTTC. Protein: CASSATTGAYGYTF. The rearrangement uses TRBV6-4 and TRBJ1-2; 8 bases fit TRBD1. Germline loops: CDR1 MRHNA, CDR2 SNTAGT. Trimming removed 4 bases from V and 4 bases from J; junction bases left unmatched: 5. CDR3 length: 14 residues.